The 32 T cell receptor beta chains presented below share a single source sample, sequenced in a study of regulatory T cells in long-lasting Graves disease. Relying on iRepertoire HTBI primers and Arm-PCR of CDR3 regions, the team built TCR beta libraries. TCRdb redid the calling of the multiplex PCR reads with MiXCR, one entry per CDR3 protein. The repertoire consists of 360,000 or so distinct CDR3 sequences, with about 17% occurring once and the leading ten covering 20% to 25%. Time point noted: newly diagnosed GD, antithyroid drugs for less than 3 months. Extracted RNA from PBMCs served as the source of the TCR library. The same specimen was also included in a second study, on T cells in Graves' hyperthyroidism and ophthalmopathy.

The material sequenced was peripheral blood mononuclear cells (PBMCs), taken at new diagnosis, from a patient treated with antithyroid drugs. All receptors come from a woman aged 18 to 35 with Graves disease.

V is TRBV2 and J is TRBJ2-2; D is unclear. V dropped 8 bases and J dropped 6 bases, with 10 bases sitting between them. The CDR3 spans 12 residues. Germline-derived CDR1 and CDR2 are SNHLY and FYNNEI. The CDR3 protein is CASGVWPGELFF. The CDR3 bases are TGTGCCAGCGGTGTTTGGCCCGGGGAGCTGTTTTTT.

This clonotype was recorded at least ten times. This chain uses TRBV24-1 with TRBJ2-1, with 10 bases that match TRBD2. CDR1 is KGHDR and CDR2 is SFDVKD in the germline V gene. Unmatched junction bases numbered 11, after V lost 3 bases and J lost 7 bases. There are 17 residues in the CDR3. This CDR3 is CATSDPNRPSGRNEQFF. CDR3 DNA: TGTGCCACCAGTGATCCCAACCGCCCTAGCGGGAGAAATGAGCAGTTCTTC.

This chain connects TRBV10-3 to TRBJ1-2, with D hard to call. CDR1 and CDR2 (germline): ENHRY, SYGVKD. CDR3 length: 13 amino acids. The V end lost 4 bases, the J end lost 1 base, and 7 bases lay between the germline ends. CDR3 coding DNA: TGTGCCATCAGTGTGACGCTTAACTATGGCTACACCTTC. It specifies CAISVTLNYGYTF.

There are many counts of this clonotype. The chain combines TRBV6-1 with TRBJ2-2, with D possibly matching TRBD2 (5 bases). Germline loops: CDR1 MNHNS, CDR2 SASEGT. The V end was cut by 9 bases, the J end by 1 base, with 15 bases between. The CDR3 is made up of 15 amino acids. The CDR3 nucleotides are TGTGCCAGTTCGAAGAGGGCGGGGAACACCGGGGAGCTGTTTTTT. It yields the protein CASSKRAGNTGELFF.

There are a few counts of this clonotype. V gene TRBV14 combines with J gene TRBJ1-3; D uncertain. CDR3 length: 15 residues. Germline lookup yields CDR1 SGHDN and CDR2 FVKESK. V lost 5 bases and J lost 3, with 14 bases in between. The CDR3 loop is CASSSFPELGNTIYF. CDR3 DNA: TGTGCCAGCAGCTCCTTCCCAGAGCTTGGAAACACCATATATTTT.

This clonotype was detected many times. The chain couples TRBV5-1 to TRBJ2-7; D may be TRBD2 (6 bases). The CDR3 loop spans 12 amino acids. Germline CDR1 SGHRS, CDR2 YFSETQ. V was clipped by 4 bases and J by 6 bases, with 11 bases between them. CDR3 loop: CASSPTSSEQYF. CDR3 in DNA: TGCGCCAGCAGCCCAACTAGCTCCGAGCAGTACTTC. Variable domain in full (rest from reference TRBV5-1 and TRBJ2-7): KAGVTQTPRYLIKTRGQQVTLSCSPISGHRSVSWYQQTPGQGLQFLFEYFSETQRNKGNFPGRFSGRQFSNSRSEMNVSTLELGDSALYLCASSPTSSEQYFGPGTRLTVT.

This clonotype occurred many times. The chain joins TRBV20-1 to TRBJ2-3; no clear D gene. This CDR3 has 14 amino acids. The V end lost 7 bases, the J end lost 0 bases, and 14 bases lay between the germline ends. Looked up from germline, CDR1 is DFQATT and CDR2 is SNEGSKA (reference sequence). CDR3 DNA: TGCAGTGTCCCTATGGGGTCCAGCACAGATACGCAGTATTTT. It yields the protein CSVPMGSSTDTQYF.

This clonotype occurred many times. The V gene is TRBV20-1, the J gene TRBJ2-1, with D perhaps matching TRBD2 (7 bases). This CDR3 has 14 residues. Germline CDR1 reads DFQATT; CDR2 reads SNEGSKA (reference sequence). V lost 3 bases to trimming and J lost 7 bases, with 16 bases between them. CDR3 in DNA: TGCAGTGCTAGTCAGGGGACTACAACGAATGAGCAGTTCTTC. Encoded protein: CSASQGTTTNEQFF.

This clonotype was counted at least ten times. The CDR3 here is CASSQRTIENTEAFF. For the CDR3, the DNA is TGCGCCAGCAGCCAAAGGACAATCGAGAACACTGAAGCTTTCTTT. The rearrangement joins TRBV4-1 to TRBJ1-1, with D perhaps matching TRBD1 (5 bases). Trimming stripped 2 bases from V and 1 base from J, with 11 bases between. The V gene's germline CDR1 is MGHRA and CDR2 YSYEKL. The CDR3 is 15 residues long.

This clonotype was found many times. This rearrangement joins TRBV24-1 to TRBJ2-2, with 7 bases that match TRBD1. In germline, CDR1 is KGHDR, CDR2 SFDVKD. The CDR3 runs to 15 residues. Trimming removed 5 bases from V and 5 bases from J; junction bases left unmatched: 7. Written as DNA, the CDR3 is TGTGCCACCAGTGGTGATAGGGGGCCGACCGGGGAGCTGTTTTTT. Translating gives CATSGDRGPTGELFF.

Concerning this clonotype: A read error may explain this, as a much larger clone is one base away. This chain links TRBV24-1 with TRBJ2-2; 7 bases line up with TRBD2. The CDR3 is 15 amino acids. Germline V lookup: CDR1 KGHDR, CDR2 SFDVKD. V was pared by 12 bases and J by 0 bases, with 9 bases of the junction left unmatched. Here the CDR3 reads CASGLVGTNTGELFF. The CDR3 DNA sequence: TGTGCCTCCGGACTAGTGGGGACGAACACCGGGGAGCTGTTTTTT.

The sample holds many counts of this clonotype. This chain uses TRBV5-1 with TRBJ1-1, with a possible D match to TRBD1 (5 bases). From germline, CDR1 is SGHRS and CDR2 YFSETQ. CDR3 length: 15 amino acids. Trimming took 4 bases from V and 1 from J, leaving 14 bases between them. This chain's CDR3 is CASSLEGRGNTEAFF. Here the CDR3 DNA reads TGCGCCAGCAGCCTTGAAGGGAGGGGGAACACTGAAGCTTTCTTT. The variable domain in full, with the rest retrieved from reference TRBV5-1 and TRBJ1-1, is KAGVTQTPRYLIKTRGQQVTLSCSPISGHRSVSWYQQTPGQGLQFLFEYFSETQRNKGNFPGRFSGRQFSNSRSEMNVSTLELGDSALYLCASSLEGRGNTEAFFGQGTRLTVV.

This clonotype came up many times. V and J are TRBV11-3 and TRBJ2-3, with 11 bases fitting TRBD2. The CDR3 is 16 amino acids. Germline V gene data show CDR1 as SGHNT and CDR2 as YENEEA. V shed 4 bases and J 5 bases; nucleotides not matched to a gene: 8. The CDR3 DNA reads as TGTGCCAGCAGCTCCAGACTAGCGGGATCAGGAGATACGCAGTATTTT. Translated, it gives CASSSRLAGSGDTQYF.

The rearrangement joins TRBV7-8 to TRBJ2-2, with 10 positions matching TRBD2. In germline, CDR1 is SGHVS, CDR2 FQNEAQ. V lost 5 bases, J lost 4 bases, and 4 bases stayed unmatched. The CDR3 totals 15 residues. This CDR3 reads CASSPWTSGTGELFF. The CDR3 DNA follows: TGTGCCAGCAGCCCCTGGACTAGCGGCACCGGGGAGCTGTTTTTT.

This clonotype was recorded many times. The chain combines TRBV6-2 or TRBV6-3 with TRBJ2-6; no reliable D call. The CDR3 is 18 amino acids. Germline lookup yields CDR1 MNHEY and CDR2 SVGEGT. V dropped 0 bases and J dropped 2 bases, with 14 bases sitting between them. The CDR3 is CASSYSHGFSAGANVLTF. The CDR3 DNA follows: TGTGCCAGCAGTTACTCTCACGGTTTTTCGGCTGGGGCCAACGTCCTGACTTTC.

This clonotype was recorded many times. The CDR3: CASSPRGGLGTDTQYF. CDR3 nucleotide sequence: TGTGCCAGCTCACCCCGGGGGGGCTTAGGCACAGATACGCAGTATTTT. The chain couples TRBV18 to TRBJ2-3, with 8 bases identical to TRBD2. This CDR3 has 16 residues. V trimming: 3 bases; J trimming: 1 base; junction bases outside the gene matches: 6. CDR1 KGHSH and CDR2 LQKENI come from the germline V gene.

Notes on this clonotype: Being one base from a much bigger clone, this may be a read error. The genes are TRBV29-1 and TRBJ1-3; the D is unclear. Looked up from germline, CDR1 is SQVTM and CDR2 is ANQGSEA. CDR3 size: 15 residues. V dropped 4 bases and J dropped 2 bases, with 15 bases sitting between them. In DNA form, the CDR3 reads TGCAGCGTTGTGGCAGGTTACTTCCCTGGAAACACCATATATTTT. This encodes CSVVAGYFPGNTIYF.

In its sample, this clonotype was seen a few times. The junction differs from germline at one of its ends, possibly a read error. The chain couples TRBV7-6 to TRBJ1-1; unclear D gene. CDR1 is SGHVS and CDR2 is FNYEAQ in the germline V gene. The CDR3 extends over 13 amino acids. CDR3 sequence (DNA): TGTGCCAGCAGACCGAACCCGAACACTGAAACTTTCTTT. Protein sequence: CASRPNPNTETFF.

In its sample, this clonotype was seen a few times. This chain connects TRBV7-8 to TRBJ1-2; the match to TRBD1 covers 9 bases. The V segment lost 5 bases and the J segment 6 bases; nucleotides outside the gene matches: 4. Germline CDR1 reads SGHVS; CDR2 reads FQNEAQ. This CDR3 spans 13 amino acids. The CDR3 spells CASSAGTGNGYTF. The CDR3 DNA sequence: TGTGCCAGCAGCGCCGGGACAGGGAATGGCTACACCTTC.

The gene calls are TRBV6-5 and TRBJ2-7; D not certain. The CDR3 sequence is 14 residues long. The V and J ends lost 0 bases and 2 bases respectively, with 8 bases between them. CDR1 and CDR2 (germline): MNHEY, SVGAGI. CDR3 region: CASSYSSLAYEQYF. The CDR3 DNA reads TGTGCCAGCAGTTACTCGAGTCTCGCCTACGAGCAGTACTTC.

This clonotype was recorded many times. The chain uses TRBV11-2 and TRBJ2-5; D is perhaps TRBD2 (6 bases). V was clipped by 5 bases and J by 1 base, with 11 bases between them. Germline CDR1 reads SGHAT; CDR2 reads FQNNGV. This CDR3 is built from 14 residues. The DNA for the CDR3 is TGTGCCAGCAGCACCCGGGACTTCCAAGAGACCCAGTACTTC. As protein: CASSTRDFQETQYF.

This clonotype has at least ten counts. The CDR3 region has the DNA TGTGCCAGCAGTTTTAAAACGGGCGAGCAGTACTTC. It is translated as CASSFKTGEQYF. The chain combines TRBV6-5 with TRBJ2-7; no reliable D call. The V gene lost 4 bases and the J gene lost 6 bases, with 10 bases spanning the gap. The CDR3 sequence is 12 residues long. Germline CDR1 MNHEY, CDR2 SVGAGI.

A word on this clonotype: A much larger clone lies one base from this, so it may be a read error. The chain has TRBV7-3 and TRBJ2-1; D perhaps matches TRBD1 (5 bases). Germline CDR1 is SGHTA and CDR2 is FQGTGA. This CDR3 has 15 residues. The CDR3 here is CASSSALGAVNEQSF. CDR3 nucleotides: TGTGCCAGCAGCTCCGCCTTAGGGGCCGTGAATGAGCAGTCCTTC.

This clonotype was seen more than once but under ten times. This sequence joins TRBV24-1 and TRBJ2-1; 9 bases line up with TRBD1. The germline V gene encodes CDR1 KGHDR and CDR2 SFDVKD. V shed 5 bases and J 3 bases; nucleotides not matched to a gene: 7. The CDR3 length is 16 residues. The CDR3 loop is CATSGSEDRGYNEQFF. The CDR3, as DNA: TGTGCCACCAGTGGCTCCGAGGACAGGGGCTACAATGAGCAGTTCTTC.

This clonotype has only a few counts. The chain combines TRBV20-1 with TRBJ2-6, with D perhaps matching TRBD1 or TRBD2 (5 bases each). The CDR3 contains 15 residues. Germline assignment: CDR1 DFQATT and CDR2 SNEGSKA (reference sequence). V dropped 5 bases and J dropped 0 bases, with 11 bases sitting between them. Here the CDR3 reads CSARDLSSGANVLTF. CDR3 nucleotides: TGCAGTGCTCGGGACCTCAGCTCTGGGGCCAACGTCCTGACTTTC.

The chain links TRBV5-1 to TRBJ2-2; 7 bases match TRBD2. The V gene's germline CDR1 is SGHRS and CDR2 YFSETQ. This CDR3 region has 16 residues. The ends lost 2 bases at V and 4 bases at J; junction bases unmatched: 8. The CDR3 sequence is CASSFSGRASTGELFF. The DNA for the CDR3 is TGCGCCAGCAGCTTTAGTGGGAGGGCCAGCACCGGGGAGCTGTTTTTT. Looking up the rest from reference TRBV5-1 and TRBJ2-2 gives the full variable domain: KAGVTQTPRYLIKTRGQQVTLSCSPISGHRSVSWYQQTPGQGLQFLFEYFSETQRNKGNFPGRFSGRQFSNSRSEMNVSTLELGDSALYLCASSFSGRASTGELFFGEGSRLTVL.

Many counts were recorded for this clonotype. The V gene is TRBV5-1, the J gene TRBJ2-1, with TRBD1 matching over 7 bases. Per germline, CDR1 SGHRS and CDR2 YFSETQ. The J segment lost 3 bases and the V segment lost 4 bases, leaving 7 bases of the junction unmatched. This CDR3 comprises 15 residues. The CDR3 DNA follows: TGCGCCAGCAGCGCCGTGACAGGGAGCTACAATGAGCAGTTCTTC. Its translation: CASSAVTGSYNEQFF.

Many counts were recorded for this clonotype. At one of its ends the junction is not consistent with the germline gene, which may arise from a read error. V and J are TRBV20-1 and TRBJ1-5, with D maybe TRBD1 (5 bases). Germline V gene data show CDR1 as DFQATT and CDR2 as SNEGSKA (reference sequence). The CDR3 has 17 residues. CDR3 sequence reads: CSARTPWGESSNHPQHF. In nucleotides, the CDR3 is TGCAGTGCTAGGACCCCCTGGGGGGAGAGCTCCAATCACCCCCAGCATTTT.

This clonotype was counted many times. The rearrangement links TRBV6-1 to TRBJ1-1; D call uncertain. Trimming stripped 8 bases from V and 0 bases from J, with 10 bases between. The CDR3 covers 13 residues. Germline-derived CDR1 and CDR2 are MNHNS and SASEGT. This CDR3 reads CASGTDLNTEAFF. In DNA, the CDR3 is TGTGCCAGCGGCACCGATTTGAACACTGAAGCTTTCTTT.

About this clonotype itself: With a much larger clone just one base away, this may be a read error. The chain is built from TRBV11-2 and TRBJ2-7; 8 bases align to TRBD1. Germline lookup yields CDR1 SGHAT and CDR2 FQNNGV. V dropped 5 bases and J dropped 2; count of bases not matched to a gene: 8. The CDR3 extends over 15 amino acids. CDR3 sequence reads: CASSVDRATAYEQYF. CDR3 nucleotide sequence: TGTGCCAGCAGCGTGGACAGGGCGACGGCCTACGAGCAGTACTTC.

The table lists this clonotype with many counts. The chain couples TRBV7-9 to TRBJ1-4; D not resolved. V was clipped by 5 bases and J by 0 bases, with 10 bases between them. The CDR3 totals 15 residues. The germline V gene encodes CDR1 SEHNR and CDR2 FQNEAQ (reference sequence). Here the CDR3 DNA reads TGTGCCAGCAGCCTGGGTGACTCAACTAATGAAAAACTGTTTTTT. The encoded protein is CASSLGDSTNEKLFF.

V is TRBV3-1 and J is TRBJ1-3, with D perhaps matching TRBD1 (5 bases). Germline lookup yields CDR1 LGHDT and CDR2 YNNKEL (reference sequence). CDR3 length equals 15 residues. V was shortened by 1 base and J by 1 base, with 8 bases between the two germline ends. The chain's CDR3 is CASSQGGASGNTIYF. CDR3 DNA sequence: TGTGCCAGCAGCCAAGGAGGGGCATCTGGAAACACCATATATTTT. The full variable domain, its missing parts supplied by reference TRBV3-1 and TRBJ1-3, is DTAVSQTPKYLVTQMGNDKSIKCEQNLGHDTMYWYKQDSKKFLKIMFSYNNKELIINETVPNRFSPKSPDKAHLNLHINSLELGDSAVYFCASSQGGASGNTIYFGEGSWLTVV.